These 22 T cell receptor beta chains were all obtained from the same sample, sequenced in a study of technical replicates of blood from several donors. TCRdb keeps only in-frame clones here, not all; method: immunoSEQ multiplex PCR. The sample records about 80,000 clones, 97% being singletons. The sample consisted of T cells isolated from PBMCs. All receptors derive from a human donor in good health.

This clone was recorded only once. The CDR3 coding sequence is TGTGCCTGGAGTACCAATCAGGGTGGCACTGAAGCTTTCTTT. Amino acids: CAWSTNQGGTEAFF. J is TRBJ1-1 and V is TRBV30; a possible D gene is TRBD1 (5 bases). Deletions cut 2 bases from V and 4 bases from J, with 14 bases between. Germline CDR1 is GTSNPN and CDR2 is SVGIG (reference sequence). This CDR3 is built from 14 residues.

This clone was seen a single time. The chain joins TRBV4-2 to TRBJ1-6, with D perhaps matching TRBD1 (5 bases). Germline CDR1 and CDR2: LGHNA and YNFKEQ. This CDR3 is built from 15 residues. Trimming stripped 0 bases from V and 9 bases from J, with 12 bases between. For the CDR3, the DNA is TGTGCCAGCAGCCAAGAACGGCAGGGTGGTTCACCCCTCCACTTT. Residues: CASSQERQGGSPLHF.

The rearrangement uses TRBV5-1 and TRBJ1-1; possible D gene TRBD1, 5 bases. The CDR3 is made up of 16 amino acids. The germline gives CDR1 SGHRS, CDR2 YFSETQ. The V end was cut by 5 bases, the J end by 3 bases, with 20 bases between. CDR3 loop: CASSLQQDGRYTEAFF. CDR3 coding DNA: TGCGCCAGCAGTTTACAACAGGACGGACGGTACACTGAAGCTTTCTTT.

The chain links TRBV9 to TRBJ2-1; D uncertain. Germline V gene data show CDR1 as SGDLS and CDR2 as YYNGEE. This CDR3 has 17 residues. V gave up 0 bases and J gave up 6 bases, with 19 bases separating them. The CDR3 reads CASSVVLNFDWSNEQFF. CDR3 bases: TGTGCCAGCAGCGTAGTACTTAATTTTGATTGGTCCAATGAGCAGTTCTTC.

The genes are TRBV21-1 and TRBJ1-6; the table's TRBD1 call for D was not verified on the DNA. TRBV21-1 is flagged as a pseudogene. CDR3 length: 21 residues. The CDR3 loop reads CASSSPSPQGAFSQICSPLHF. CDR3 DNA sequence: TGTGCCAGCAGCTCCCCATCGCCACAGGGGGCGTTTAGTCAGATTTGTTCACCCCTCCACTTT.

The genes are TRBV4-2 and TRBJ2-2, with D unresolved. The CDR3 is made up of 18 amino acids. Germline CDR1 LGHNA, CDR2 YNFKEQ. The V end was cut by 0 bases, the J end by 4 bases, with 18 bases between. The CDR3 spells CASSQEGSTYPLTGELFF. For the CDR3, the DNA is TGTGCCAGCAGCCAAGAGGGTAGCACATACCCACTCACCGGGGAGCTGTTTTTT.

This clone was seen more than once but under ten times. The V gene is TRBV5-1, the J gene TRBJ1-3, with D perhaps TRBD1 (6 bases). Trimming took off 5 bases at V and 5 bases at J, with 35 bases between the two ends. The CDR3 runs 21 residues. Germline V lookup: CDR1 SGHRS, CDR2 YFSETQ. The CDR3 sequence is CASRPLGGDTKGFFDRNTIYF. CDR3 in DNA: TGCGCCAGCAGACCCCTCGGGGGGGACACAAAGGGGTTTTTCGATCGAAACACCATATATTTT.

The gene calls are TRBV27 and TRBJ1-4; the match to TRBD1 covers 8 bases. Germline loops: CDR1 MNHEY, CDR2 SMNVEV (reference sequence). This CDR3 contains 15 residues. The V gene end was trimmed by 2 bases and the J gene end by 4 bases; junction bases not matched to a gene: 3. DNA of the CDR3: TGTGCCAGCAGTTTAGAGGGACAGGTTAATGAAAAACTGTTTTTT. Its protein is CASSLEGQVNEKLFF.

The CDR3 region has the DNA TGTGCCAGCAGCCCGGGACAGGACCCCGACTATGGCTACACCTTC. It codes for CASSPGQDPDYGYTF. V is TRBV11-2 and J is TRBJ1-2; 8 bases align to TRBD1. The trim removed 5 bases at V and 3 bases at J, leaving 8 bases unmatched. Germline loops: CDR1 SGHAT, CDR2 FQNNGV. The CDR3 loop spans 15 amino acids.

This clone was detected once. V is TRBV4-1 and J is TRBJ2-3; D might be TRBD2 (6 bases). The CDR3 spans 15 residues. V dropped 1 base and J dropped 2 bases, with 10 bases sitting between them. In germline, CDR1 is MGHRA, CDR2 YSYEKL. CDR3 sequence reads: CASSQGSGPTDTQYF. CDR3 sequence (DNA): TGCGCCAGCAGCCAAGGTAGCGGACCCACAGATACGCAGTATTTT.

V and J are TRBV19 and TRBJ2-3; 7 bases line up with TRBD2. J lost 3 bases, V lost 6 bases, and 6 bases had no gene match. From germline, CDR1 is LNHDA and CDR2 SQIVND (reference sequence). CDR3 size: 14 residues. The CDR3 region is CASSSSGKTDTQYF. The CDR3 DNA reads as TGTGCCAGTAGCTCTAGCGGCAAGACAGATACGCAGTATTTT.

J is TRBJ1-1 and V is TRBV29-1, with D maybe TRBD1 (5 bases). Trimming shortened V by 1 base and J by 1 base, and 10 bases separated the two germline ends. Germline V gene lookup returns CDR1 SQVTM and CDR2 ANQGSEA. The CDR3 length is 14 residues. The CDR3 is CSVEVLGGNTEAFF. The CDR3 DNA reads as TGCAGCGTTGAAGTCCTGGGGGGGAACACTGAAGCTTTCTTT. Using reference TRBV29-1 and TRBJ1-1 for the parts outside the CDR3, the full variable domain is SAVISQKPSRDICQRGTSLTIQCQVDSQVTMMFWYRQQPGQSLTLIATANQGSEATYESGFVIDKFPISRPNLTFSTLTVSNMSPEDSSIYLCSVEVLGGNTEAFFGQGTRLTVV.

V is TRBV29-1 and J is TRBJ2-7; D perhaps matches TRBD2 (5 bases). Germline CDR1 and CDR2: SQVTM and ANQGSEA. Trimming took 0 bases from V and 2 from J, leaving 11 bases between them. This CDR3 contains 14 residues. The CDR3 sequence: CSVEDGEGTYEQYF. In nucleotides, the CDR3 is TGCAGCGTTGAAGATGGAGAGGGAACCTACGAGCAGTACTTC.

This chain links TRBV6-1 with TRBJ1-2; 9 bases are a match to TRBD1. CDR3 length: 12 amino acids. Unmatched junction bases numbered 2, after V lost 8 bases and J lost 4 bases. Germline CDR1 is MNHNS and CDR2 is SASEGT. CDR3 sequence reads: CASRTGVYGYTF. In nucleotides, the CDR3 is TGTGCCAGCCGGACAGGGGTCTATGGCTACACCTTC.

V and J are TRBV7-6 and TRBJ2-7; TRBD2 aligns across 7 bases. V lost 2 bases, J lost 5 bases, and 15 bases stayed unmatched. The germline V gene has CDR1 SGHVS and CDR2 FNYEAQ. This CDR3 spans 17 amino acids. The CDR3 DNA sequence: TGTGCCAGCAGCTTAAGGGTGGGGGAGCGGGGTAGACACGAGCAGTACTTC. Translation: CASSLRVGERGRHEQYF.

Here the CDR3 DNA reads TGTGCCAGCAGCTTGGATCTCAACAAAGAGACCCAGTACTTC. Its translation is CASSLDLNKETQYF. V usage is TRBV5-6 and J usage is TRBJ2-5, with D unresolved. CDR1 and CDR2 from the germline V gene are SGHDT and YYEEEE. The V end was cut by 0 bases, the J end by 3 bases, with 9 bases between. The CDR3 is made up of 14 amino acids.

The V gene is TRBV4-1, the J gene TRBJ2-7; unclear D gene. Trimming took off 4 bases at V and 0 bases at J, with 16 bases between the two ends. This CDR3 is 16 amino acids long. Germline CDR1 reads MGHRA; CDR2 reads YSYEKL. This CDR3 is CASSRNLAGGSYEQYF. Here the CDR3 DNA reads TGCGCCAGCAGCCGCAACCTGGCAGGTGGCTCCTACGAGCAGTACTTC.

The CDR3 DNA reads as TGTGCCAGCAGCTCCGCGGGACTAGCAGGAGAGACCCAGTACTTC. It encodes CASSSAGLAGETQYF. This chain links TRBV5-6 with TRBJ2-5; TRBD2 matches 9 bases. V trimming: 3 bases; J trimming: 4 bases; junction bases outside the gene matches: 7. The CDR3 covers 15 residues. Germline CDR1 reads SGHDT; CDR2 reads YYEEEE.

This clone was seen more than once but under ten times. J is TRBJ1-6 and V is TRBV6-5, with TRBD1 identical over 11 bases. In germline, CDR1 is MNHEY, CDR2 SVGAGI. V was clipped by 0 bases and J by 9 bases; unmatched bases: 4. The CDR3 consists of 16 residues. The CDR3 DNA is TGTGCCAGCAGTTACTCACCCGGGACAGGGGGTTCACCCCTCCACTTT. This sequence encodes CASSYSPGTGGSPLHF.

The chain has TRBV6-1 and TRBJ2-7; 7 nucleotides agree with TRBD2. The CDR3 is 16 amino acids. Germline trimming cut 3 bases from V and 3 bases from J; bases unmatched to any gene: 11. CDR1 and CDR2 (germline): MNHNS, SASEGT. The CDR3: CASSDTWGTNNYEQYF. CDR3 in DNA: TGTGCCAGCAGTGACACGTGGGGGACTAACAACTACGAGCAGTACTTC.

J is TRBJ1-1 and V is TRBV6-1; 10 bases are a match to TRBD1. The CDR3 is 14 residues long. V shed 4 bases and J 3 bases; nucleotides not matched to a gene: 2. Germline CDR1 is MNHNS and CDR2 is SASEGT. The CDR3 spells CASSADRGDTEAFF. The CDR3 bases are TGTGCCAGCAGTGCGGACAGGGGGGACACTGAAGCTTTCTTT.

This sequence joins TRBV5-4 and TRBJ2-3; 12 bases are a match to TRBD2. J lost 2 bases, V lost 4 bases, and 8 bases had no gene match. CDR3 size: 17 residues. Germline values: CDR1 SGHNT, CDR2 YYREEE (reference sequence). Here the CDR3 reads CASSPNLAGGSTDTQYF. DNA of the CDR3: TGTGCCAGCAGCCCGAATCTAGCGGGAGGGTCCACAGATACGCAGTATTTT. Together with reference TRBV5-4 and TRBJ2-3, the CDR3 gives the full variable domain: ETGVTQSPTHLIKTRGQQVTLRCSSQSGHNTVSWYQQALGQGPQFIFQYYREEENGRGNFPPRFSGLQFPNYSSELNVNALELDDSALYLCASSPNLAGGSTDTQYFGPGTRLTVL.